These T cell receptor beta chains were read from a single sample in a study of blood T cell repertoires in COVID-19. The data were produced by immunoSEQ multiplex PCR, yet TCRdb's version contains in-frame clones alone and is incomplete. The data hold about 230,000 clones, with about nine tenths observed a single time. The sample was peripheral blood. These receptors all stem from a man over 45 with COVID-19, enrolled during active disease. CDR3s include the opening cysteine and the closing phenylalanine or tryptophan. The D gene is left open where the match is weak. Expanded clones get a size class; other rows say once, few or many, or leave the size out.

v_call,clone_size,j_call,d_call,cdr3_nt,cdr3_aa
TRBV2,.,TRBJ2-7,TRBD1,TGTGCCAGCAGCGGACAGGGAGGCCCCTACGAGCAGTACTTC,CASSGQGGPYEQYF
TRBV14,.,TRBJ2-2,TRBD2,TGTGCCAGCAGCCCCGAGACTCCACGGCTAGCGGGGGGGCTCGGGGAGCTGTTTTTT,CASSPETPRLAGGLGELFF
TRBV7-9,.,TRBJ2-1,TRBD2,TGTGCCAGCAGCTTAGGGTCCGGCAGCGGGAGAGGGGGGAATGAGCAGTTCTTC,CASSLGSGSGRGGNEQFF
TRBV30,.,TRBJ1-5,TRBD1,TGTGCCTGGAGCGAAACAGGGGGCGGTAATCAGCCCCAGCATTTT,CAWSETGGGNQPQHF
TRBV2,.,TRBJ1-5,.,TGTGCCAGCAGTGAAATGGGGGCAGGCAATCAGCCCCAGCATTTT,CASSEMGAGNQPQHF
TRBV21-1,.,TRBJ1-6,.,TGTGCCTGGCGGTGGGGACAGTCGGCTTCACCCCTCCACTTT,CAWRWGQSASPLHF
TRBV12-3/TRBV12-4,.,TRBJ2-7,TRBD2,TGTGCCAGCAGGGCGGGAGTTCCCTACGAGCAGTACTTC,CASRAGVPYEQYF
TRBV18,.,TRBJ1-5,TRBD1,TGTGCCAGCTCACAATTTGAGGGGACAGGGCAGGCGCCCCAGCATTTT,CASSQFEGTGQAPQHF
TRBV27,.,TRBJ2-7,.,TGTGCCAGCAGTTCCCACAGCTCCTACGAGCAGTACTTC,CASSSHSSYEQYF
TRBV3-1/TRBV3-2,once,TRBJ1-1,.,TGTGCCAGCAGCCAACAGACAAACACTGAAGCTTTCTTT,CASSQQTNTEAFF
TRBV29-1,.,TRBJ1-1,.,TGCAGTGTGGCCTTCCTGAACACTGAAGCTTTCTTT,CSVAFLNTEAFF
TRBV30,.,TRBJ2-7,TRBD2,TGTGCCTGGAGTGCGGCGGGAGTAACTGGTTACGAGCAGTACTTC,CAWSAAGVTGYEQYF
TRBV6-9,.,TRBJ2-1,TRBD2,TGTGCCAGCAGTTATTGGGGACTAGCGGGGTCCTCCTACAATGAGCAGTTCTTC,CASSYWGLAGSSYNEQFF
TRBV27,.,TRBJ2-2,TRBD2,TGTGCCAGCAGACAAAATAGCGGGGGATCCATTTACGGGGAGCTGTTTTTT,CASRQNSGGSIYGELFF
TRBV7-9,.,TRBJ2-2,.,TGTGCCAGCAGCCGTTGGGGACTCAACACCGGGGAGCTGTTTTTT,CASSRWGLNTGELFF
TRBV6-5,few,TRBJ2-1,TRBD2,TGTGCCAGCAGTATGGGGGGGGGTAACAATGAGCAGTTCTTC,CASSMGGGNNEQFF
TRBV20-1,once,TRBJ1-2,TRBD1,TGCAGTGCTAGTCAGGGGGCCGGGGGTGGCTACACCTTC,CSASQGAGGGYTF
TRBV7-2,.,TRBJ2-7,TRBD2,TGTGCCAGCAGCTTACGGGCGGGGGGGTCCTACGAGCAGTACTTC,CASSLRAGGSYEQYF
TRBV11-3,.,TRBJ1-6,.,TGTGCCAGCAGCCGGACAGTAAATTCACCCCTCCACTTT,CASSRTVNSPLHF
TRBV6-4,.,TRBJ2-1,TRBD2,TGTGCCAGCAGTGTCCTGGGAGGACTAGCGGGGGACTATCCTCGGTTCTTC,CASSVLGGLAGDYPRFF
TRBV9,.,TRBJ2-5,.,TGTGCCAGCAGCGTAGGGGCGGGGTTCCTTTTTGAGACCCAGTACTTC,CASSVGAGFLFETQYF
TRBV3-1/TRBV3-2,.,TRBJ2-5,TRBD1,TGTGCCAGCAGCCAACAACCGGGACAGGGGGTGGGGACCCAGTACTTC,CASSQQPGQGVGTQYF
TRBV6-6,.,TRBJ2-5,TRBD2,TGTGCCAGCAGTTATCTACTGGGTGGGGGGGCCCAGTACTTC,CASSYLLGGGAQYF
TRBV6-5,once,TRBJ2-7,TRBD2,TGTGCCAGCAGTCCTTATAGCGGGGGCACCTACGAGCAGTACTTC,CASSPYSGGTYEQYF
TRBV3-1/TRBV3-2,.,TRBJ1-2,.,TGTGCCAGCAGCTCACGGGGGGCATACACCTTC,CASSSRGAYTF
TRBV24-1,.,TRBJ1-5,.,TGTGCCACCAGTGAGTCAGGGGAGGGGCAGCCCCAGCATTTT,CATSESGEGQPQHF
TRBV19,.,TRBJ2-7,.,TGTGCCAGTAGTATAGCTACAGGGAACCCCTACGAGCAGTACTTC,CASSIATGNPYEQYF
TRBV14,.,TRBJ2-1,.,TGTGCCAGCAGCCAAGCCCTCTCAAGCGGATTCGTCTACAATGAGCAGTTCTTC,CASSQALSSGFVYNEQFF
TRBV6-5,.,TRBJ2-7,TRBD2,TGTGCCAGCAGGCCCGAGGGAGGGCGCTACGAGCAGTACTTC,CASRPEGGRYEQYF
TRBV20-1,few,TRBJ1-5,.,TGCAGTGCTAGTGACCCGACCAAGGGGGATCAGCCCCAGCATTTT,CSASDPTKGDQPQHF
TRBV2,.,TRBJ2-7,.,TGTGCCAGCAGTGGGGGGCCGCTGGACTACGAGCAGTACTTC,CASSGGPLDYEQYF
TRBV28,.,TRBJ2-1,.,TGTGCCAGCACCCAAGGGACTCCCTCCTACAATGAGCAGTTCTTC,CASTQGTPSYNEQFF
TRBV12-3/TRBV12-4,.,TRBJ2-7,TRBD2,TGTGCCAGCAGTTTACTAGCGGGGTACGAGCAGTACTTC,CASSLLAGYEQYF